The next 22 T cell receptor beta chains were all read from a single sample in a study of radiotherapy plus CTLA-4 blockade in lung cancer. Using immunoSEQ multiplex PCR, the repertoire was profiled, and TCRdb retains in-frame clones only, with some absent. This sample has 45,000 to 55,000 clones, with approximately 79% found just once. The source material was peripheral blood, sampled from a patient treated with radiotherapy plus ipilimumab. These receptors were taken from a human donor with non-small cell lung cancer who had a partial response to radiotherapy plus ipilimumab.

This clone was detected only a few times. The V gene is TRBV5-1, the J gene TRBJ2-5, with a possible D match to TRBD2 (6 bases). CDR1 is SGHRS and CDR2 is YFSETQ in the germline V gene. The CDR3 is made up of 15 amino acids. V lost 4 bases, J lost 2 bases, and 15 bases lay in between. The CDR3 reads CASSAGTAFQETQYF. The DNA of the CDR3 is TGCGCCAGCAGCGCTGGGACTGCCTTTCAAGAGACCCAGTACTTC.

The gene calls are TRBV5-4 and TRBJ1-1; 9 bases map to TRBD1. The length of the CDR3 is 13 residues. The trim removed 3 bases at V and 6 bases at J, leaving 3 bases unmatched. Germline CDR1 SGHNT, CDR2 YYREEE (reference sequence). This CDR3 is CASSSWTGAEAFF. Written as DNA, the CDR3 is TGTGCCAGCAGCTCCTGGACAGGGGCTGAAGCTTTCTTT.

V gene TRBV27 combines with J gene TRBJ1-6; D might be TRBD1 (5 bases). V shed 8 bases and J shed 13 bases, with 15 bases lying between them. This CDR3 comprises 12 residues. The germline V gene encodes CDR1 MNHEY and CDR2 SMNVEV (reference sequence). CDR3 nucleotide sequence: TGTGCCAGCCGGGACCTCGGGGGGCCCCTCCACTTT. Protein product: CASRDLGGPLHF.

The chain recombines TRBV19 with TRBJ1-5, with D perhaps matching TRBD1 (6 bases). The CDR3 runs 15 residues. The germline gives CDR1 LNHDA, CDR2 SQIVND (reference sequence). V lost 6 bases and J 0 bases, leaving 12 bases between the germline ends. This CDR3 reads CASRMDRDSNQPQHF. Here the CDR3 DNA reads TGTGCCAGTAGAATGGACAGAGATAGCAATCAGCCCCAGCATTTT.

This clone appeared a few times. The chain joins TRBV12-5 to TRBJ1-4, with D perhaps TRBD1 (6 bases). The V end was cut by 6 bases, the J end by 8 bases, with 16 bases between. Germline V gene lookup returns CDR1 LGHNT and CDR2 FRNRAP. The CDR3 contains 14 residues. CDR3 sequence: CASGHGDMIEKLFF. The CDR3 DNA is TGTGCTAGTGGCCACGGGGACATGATCGAAAAACTGTTTTTT. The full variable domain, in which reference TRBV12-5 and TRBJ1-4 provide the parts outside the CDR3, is DARVTQTPRHKVTEMGQEVTMRCQPILGHNTVFWYRQTMMQGLELLAYFRNRAPLDDSGMPKDRFSAEMPDATLATLKIQPSEPRDSAVYFCASGHGDMIEKLFFGSGTQLSVL.

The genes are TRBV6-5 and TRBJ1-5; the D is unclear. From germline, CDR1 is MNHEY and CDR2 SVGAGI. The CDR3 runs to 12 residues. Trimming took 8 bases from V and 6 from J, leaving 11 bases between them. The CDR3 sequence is CASGEGGQPQHF. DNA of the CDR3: TGTGCCAGCGGCGAGGGTGGTCAGCCCCAGCATTTT.

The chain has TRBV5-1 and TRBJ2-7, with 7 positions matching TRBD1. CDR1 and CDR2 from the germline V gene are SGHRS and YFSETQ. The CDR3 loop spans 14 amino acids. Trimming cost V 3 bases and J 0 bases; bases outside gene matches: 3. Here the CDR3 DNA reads TGCGCCAGCAGCTGGAAGGGGGCCTCCTACGAGCAGTACTTC. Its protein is CASSWKGASYEQYF.

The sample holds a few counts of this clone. CDR3: CASSFTSGAQETQYF. As DNA, the CDR3 is TGTGCCAGCAGTTTTACTAGCGGGGCCCAAGAGACCCAGTACTTC. V and J are TRBV7-8 and TRBJ2-5; 10 bases are shared with TRBD2. V was pared by 6 bases and J by 1 base, with 5 bases of the junction left unmatched. Germline CDR1 and CDR2: SGHVS and FQNEAQ. The CDR3 totals 15 residues.

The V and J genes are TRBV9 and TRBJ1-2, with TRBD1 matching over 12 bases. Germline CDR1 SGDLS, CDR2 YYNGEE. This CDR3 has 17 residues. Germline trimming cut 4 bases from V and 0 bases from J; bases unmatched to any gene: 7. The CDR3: CASSFRDRGPSNYGYTF. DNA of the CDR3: TGTGCCAGCAGCTTCCGGGACAGGGGGCCTTCTAACTATGGCTACACCTTC.

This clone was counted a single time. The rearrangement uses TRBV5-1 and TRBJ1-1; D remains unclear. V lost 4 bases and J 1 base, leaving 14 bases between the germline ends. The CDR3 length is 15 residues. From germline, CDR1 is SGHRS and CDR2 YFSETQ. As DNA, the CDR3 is TGCGCCAGCAGCCCCGGGGTAGGTGGGAACACTGAAGCTTTCTTT. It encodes CASSPGVGGNTEAFF.

The CDR3 reads CASSLALGQGDDEQYF. Here the CDR3 DNA reads TGTGCCAGCAGCTTGGCCTTGGGACAGGGTGACGACGAGCAGTACTTC. This rearrangement joins TRBV5-4 to TRBJ2-7, with 9 bases matching TRBD1. Germline V gene data show CDR1 as SGHNT and CDR2 as YYREEE (reference sequence). The ends lost 0 bases at V and 5 bases at J; junction bases unmatched: 9. The CDR3 sequence is 16 residues long.

CDR3: CASSEAGGVGWSTGELFF. DNA for the CDR3: TGTGCCAGCAGTGAAGCGGGGGGGGTGGGATGGAGCACCGGGGAGCTGTTTTTT. The chain joins TRBV2 to TRBJ2-2, with 7 bases that match TRBD2. V lost 0 bases, J lost 4 bases, and 11 bases stayed unmatched. The CDR3 contains 18 residues. Germline lookup yields CDR1 SNHLY and CDR2 FYNNEI.

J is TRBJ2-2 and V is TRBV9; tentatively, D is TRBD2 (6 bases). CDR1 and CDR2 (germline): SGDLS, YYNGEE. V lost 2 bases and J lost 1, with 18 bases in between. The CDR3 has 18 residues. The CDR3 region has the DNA TGTGCCAGCAGCGTCGTCGAGGCGGGATCAATGAACACCGGGGAGCTGTTTTTT. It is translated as CASSVVEAGSMNTGELFF. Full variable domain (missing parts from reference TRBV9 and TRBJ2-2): DSGVTQTPKHLITATGQRVTLRCSPRSGDLSVYWYQQSLDQGLQFLIQYYNGEERAKGNILERFSAQQFPDLHSELNLSSLELGDSALYFCASSVVEAGSMNTGELFFGEGSRLTVL.

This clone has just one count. The CDR3 bases are TGTGCCAGCAGCTTTCCACAGGGAGATGGCTACACCTTC. Protein product: CASSFPQGDGYTF. V gene TRBV7-2 combines with J gene TRBJ1-2, with D tentatively TRBD1 (6 bases). The V end lost 3 bases, the J end lost 6 bases, and 11 bases lay between the germline ends. This CDR3 is 13 amino acids long. The germline gives CDR1 SGHTA, CDR2 FQGNSA.

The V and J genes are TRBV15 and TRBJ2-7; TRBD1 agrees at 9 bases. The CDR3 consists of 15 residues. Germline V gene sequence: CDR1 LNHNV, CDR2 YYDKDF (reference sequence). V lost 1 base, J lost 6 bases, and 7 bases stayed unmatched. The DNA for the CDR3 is TGTGCCACCAGCAGAGGTGACAGGGGGAACTCCGAGCAGTACTTC. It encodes CATSRGDRGNSEQYF.

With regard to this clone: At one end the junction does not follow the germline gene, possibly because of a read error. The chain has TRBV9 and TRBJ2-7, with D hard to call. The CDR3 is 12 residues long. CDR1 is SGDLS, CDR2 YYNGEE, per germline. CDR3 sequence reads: CASSVELGPPAF. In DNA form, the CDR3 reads TGTGCCAGCAGCGTAGAACTGGGCCCCCCTGCTTTC.

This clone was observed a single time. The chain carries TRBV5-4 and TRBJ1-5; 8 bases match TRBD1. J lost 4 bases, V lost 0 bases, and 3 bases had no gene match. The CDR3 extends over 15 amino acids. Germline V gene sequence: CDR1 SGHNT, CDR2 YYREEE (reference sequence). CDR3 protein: CASSLGTGLNQPQHF. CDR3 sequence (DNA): TGTGCCAGCAGCTTGGGGACAGGGCTAAATCAGCCCCAGCATTTT.

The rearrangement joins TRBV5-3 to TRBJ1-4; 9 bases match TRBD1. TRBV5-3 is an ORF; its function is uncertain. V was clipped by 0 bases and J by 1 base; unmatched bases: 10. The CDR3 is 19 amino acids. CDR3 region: CARSLEGQGSGRTNEKLFF. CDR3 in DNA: TGTGCCAGAAGCTTGGAGGGACAGGGATCAGGACGAACTAATGAAAAACTGTTTTTT.

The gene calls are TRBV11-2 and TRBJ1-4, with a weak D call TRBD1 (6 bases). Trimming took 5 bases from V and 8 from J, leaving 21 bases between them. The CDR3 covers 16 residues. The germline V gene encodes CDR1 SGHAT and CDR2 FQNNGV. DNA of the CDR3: TGTGCCAGCAGCCACCGGACACCCCCAGGGGACGAAAAACTGTTTTTT. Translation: CASSHRTPPGDEKLFF.

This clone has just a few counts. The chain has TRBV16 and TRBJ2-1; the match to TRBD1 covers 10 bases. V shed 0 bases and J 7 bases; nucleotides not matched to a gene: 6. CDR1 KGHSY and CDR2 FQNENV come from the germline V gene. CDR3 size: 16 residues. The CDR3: CASSQSGGQGLNEQFF. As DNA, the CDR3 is TGTGCCAGCAGCCAATCGGGGGGACAGGGGTTGAATGAGCAGTTCTTC.

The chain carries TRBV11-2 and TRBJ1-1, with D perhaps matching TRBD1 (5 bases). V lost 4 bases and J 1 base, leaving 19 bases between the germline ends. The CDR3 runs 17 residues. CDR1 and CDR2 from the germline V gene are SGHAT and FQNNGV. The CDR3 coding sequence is TGTGCCAGCAGCTCCCCCGTGGGGGGACTCCCGAACACTGAAGCTTTCTTT. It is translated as CASSSPVGGLPNTEAFF. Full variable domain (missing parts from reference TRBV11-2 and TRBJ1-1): EAGVAQSPRYKIIEKRQSVAFWCNPISGHATLYWYQQILGQGPKLLIQFQNNGVVDDSQLPKDRFSAERLKGVDSTLKIQPAKLEDSAVYLCASSSPVGGLPNTEAFFGQGTRLTVV.

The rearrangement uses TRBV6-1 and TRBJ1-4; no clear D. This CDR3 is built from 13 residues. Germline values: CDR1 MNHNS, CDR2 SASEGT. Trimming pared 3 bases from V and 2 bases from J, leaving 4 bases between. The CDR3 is CASSDRTNEKLFF. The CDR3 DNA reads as TGTGCCAGCAGTGATCGTACTAATGAAAAACTGTTTTTT.